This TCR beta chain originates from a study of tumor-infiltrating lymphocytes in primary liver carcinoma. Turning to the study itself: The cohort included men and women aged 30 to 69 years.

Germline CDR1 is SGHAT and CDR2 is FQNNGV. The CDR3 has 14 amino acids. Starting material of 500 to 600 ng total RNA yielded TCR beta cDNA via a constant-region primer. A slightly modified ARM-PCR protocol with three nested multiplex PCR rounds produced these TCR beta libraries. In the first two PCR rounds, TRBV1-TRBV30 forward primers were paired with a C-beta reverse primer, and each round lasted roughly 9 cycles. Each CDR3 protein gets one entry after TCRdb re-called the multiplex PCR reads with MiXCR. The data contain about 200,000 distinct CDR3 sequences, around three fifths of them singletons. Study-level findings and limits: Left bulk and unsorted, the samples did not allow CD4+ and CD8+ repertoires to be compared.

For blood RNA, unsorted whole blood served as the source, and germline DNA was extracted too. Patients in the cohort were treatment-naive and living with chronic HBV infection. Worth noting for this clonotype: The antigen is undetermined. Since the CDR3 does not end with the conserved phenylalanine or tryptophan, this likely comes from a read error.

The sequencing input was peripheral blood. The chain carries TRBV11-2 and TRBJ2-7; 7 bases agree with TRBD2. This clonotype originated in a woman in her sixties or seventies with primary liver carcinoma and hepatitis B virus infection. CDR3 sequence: CDSSPSGTGAEQYS. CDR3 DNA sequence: TGTGACAGCAGCCCAAGCGGGACGGGTGCCGAGCAGTACTCA.